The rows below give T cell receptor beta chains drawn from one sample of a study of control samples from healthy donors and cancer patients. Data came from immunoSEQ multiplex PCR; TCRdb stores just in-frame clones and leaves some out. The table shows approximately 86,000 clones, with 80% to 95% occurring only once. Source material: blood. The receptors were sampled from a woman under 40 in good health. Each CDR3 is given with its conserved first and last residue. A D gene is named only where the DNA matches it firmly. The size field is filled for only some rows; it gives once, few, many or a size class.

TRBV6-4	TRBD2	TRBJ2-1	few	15	CASSLAGGQSNEQFF	TGTGCCAGCAGTTTAGCGGGGGGGCAGAGTAATGAGCAGTTCTTC
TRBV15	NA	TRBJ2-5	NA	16	CATSRPPSGRQETQYF	TGTGCCACCAGCAGACCACCCTCAGGGCGTCAAGAGACCCAGTACTTC
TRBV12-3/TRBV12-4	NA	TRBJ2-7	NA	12	CASRYSSYEQYF	TGTGCCAGCAGATACAGCTCCTACGAGCAGTACTTC
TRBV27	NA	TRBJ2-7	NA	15	CASTQSPGAPYEQYF	TGTGCCAGCACCCAATCCCCGGGGGCCCCCTACGAGCAGTACTTC
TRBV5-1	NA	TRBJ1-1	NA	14	CASSSGSVDTEAFF	TGCGCCAGCAGCTCGGGATCTGTGGACACTGAAGCTTTCTTT
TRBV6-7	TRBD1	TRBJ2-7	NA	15	CASSYSSDRAFEQYF	TGTGCCAGCAGTTACTCGAGTGACAGGGCCTTCGAGCAGTACTTC
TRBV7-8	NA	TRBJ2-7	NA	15	CASSPGLQETGEQYF	TGTGCCAGCAGCCCGGGACTTCAAGAGACGGGCGAGCAGTACTTC
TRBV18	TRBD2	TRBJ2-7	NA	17	CASSPRTSGGAGYEQYF	TGTGCCAGCTCACCACGGACTAGCGGGGGGGCCGGGTACGAGCAGTACTTC
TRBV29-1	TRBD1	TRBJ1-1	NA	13	CSVQQGMNTEAFF	TGCAGCGTGCAACAGGGGATGAACACTGAAGCTTTCTTT
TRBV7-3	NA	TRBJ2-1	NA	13	CASSLWGENEQFF	TGTGCCAGCAGCTTATGGGGGGAAAATGAGCAGTTCTTC
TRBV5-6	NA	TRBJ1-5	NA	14	CASSSSRINQPQHF	TGTGCCAGCAGCTCCTCGCGGATCAATCAGCCCCAGCATTTT
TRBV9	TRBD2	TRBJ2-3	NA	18	CASSAGLAGPTTADTQYF	TGTGCCAGCAGCGCGGGACTAGCGGGTCCTACAACCGCGGATACGCAGTATTTT
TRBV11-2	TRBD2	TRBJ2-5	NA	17	CASSLAGLAGARETQYF	TGTGCCAGCAGCTTAGCGGGTCTAGCGGGAGCTAGGGAGACCCAGTACTTC
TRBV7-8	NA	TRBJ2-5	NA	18	CASSLALRVGRTQETQYF	TGTGCCAGCAGCTTAGCTCTCAGAGTTGGAAGGACCCAAGAGACCCAGTACTTC
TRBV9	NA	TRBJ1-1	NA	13	CASSRTENTEAFF	TGTGCCAGCAGTAGGACAGAGAACACTGAAGCTTTCTTT
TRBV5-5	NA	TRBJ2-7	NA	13	CASSWGQKYEQYF	TGTGCCAGCAGCTGGGGACAAAAATACGAGCAGTACTTC
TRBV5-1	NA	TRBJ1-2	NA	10	CASKGRGYTF	TGCGCCAGCAAAGGGAGGGGCTACACCTTC